The 14 T cell receptor beta chains listed next were all sequenced from one sample in a study of response to subunit inactivated influenza vaccine. A single record per CDR3 protein comes from TCRdb applying MiXCR to the RT-PCR reads. The table has 450,000 to 700,000 distinct CDR3 sequences, approximately 15% seen once. Sequencing was performed on PBMCs from blood, taken approximately 12 days after vaccination. Receptors originate from a man aged 50-60 years who received an inactivated influenza vaccine.

The chain recombines TRBV29-1 with TRBJ2-7; maybe TRBD2 (5 bases). Germline loops: CDR1 SQVTM, CDR2 ANQGSEA. V lost 6 bases, J lost 2 bases, and 11 bases lay in between. The CDR3 totals 12 residues. As DNA, the CDR3 is TGCAGCGTCCGGGATATAACCTACGAGCAGTACTTC. It is translated as CSVRDITYEQYF.

This clonotype was observed a handful of times. The V call is TRBV7-8, the J call TRBJ2-6, with D possibly being TRBD1 (6 bases). V was shortened by 5 bases and J by 3 bases, with 17 bases between the two germline ends. The germline V gene has CDR1 SGHVS and CDR2 FQNEAQ. CDR3 length: 17 amino acids. The CDR3 region is CASSQIQGHSGANVLTF. In DNA, the CDR3 is TGTGCCAGCAGCCAAATACAGGGTCATAGTGGGGCCAACGTCCTGACTTTC.

This chain links TRBV30 with TRBJ2-1, with D perhaps given as TRBD1 or TRBD2 (5 bases each). The CDR3 is 12 residues long. The germline V gene encodes CDR1 GTSNPN and CDR2 SVGIG (reference sequence). The V gene lost 2 bases and the J gene lost 6 bases, with 8 bases spanning the gap. The CDR3 here is CAWSPGTNEQFF. For the CDR3, the DNA is TGTGCCTGGAGTCCTGGGACCAATGAGCAGTTCTTC.

This chain links TRBV6-5 with TRBJ1-6; no clear D. Germline V gives CDR1 MNHEY, CDR2 SVGAGI. Between the trimmed V and J ends, which lost 2 bases and 1 base, there was a span of 6 bases. The CDR3 is 15 residues long. The CDR3 nucleotides are TGTGCCAGCAGTTACACCGGATCCTATAATTCACCCCTCCACTTT. Its protein product is CASSYTGSYNSPLHF.

This chain joins TRBV5-6 and TRBJ2-7; D possibly corresponds to TRBD2 (6 bases). V lost 1 base and J lost 1, with 9 bases in between. The CDR3 runs to 14 residues. Looked up from germline, CDR1 is SGHDT and CDR2 is YYEEEE. DNA of the CDR3: TGTGCCAGCAGCTTGTCGGGGAGGTCCTACGAGCAGTACTTC. Translation: CASSLSGRSYEQYF. The complete variable domain, with remaining parts taken from reference TRBV5-6 and TRBJ2-7, reads DAGVTQSPTHLIKTRGQQVTLRCSPKSGHDTVSWYQQALGQGPQFIFQYYEEEERQRGNFPDRFSGHQFPNYSSELNVNALLLGDSALYLCASSLSGRSYEQYFGPGTRLTVT.

This clonotype showed up many times. The chain employs TRBV7-6 and TRBJ2-1; possibly TRBD2 for D (5 bases). The germline V gene has CDR1 SGHVS and CDR2 FNYEAQ. This CDR3 is built from 15 residues. V was pared by 1 base and J by 3 bases, with 10 bases between. The CDR3 DNA reads as TGTGCCAGCAGCTTAGGAACTAGTAACTACAATGAGCAGTTCTTC. Protein product: CASSLGTSNYNEQFF.

This clonotype came up many times. CDR3 loop: CASTSAETQYF. CDR3 sequence (DNA): TGTGCCAGCACCTCTGCAGAGACCCAGTACTTC. The chain combines TRBV12-3 or TRBV12-4 with TRBJ2-5; D is uncertain. The CDR3 length is 11 residues. V was pared by 7 bases and J by 4 bases, with 7 bases between.

The sample holds a few counts of this clonotype. V is TRBV14 and J is TRBJ2-7, with a possible D match to TRBD1 (5 bases). CDR3 length equals 13 residues. Trimming shortened V by 0 bases and J by 8 bases, and 11 bases separated the two germline ends. Germline V gene lookup returns CDR1 SGHDN and CDR2 FVKESK. The CDR3 loop is CASSQDGQGKQYF. CDR3 nucleotides: TGTGCCAGCAGCCAAGATGGGCAGGGTAAGCAGTACTTC.

This clonotype was counted a few times. This chain joins TRBV28 and TRBJ2-7; no clear D. V dropped 6 bases and J dropped 3 bases, with 18 bases sitting between them. This CDR3 spans 15 amino acids. Per the germline V gene, CDR1 is MDHEN and CDR2 is SYDVKM. The CDR3 sequence is CASSSRHFSLYEQYF. In DNA, the CDR3 is TGTGCCAGCAGCTCCCGACACTTTTCCCTCTACGAGCAGTACTTC.

This sequence joins TRBV5-1 and TRBJ2-3; the match to TRBD2 covers 14 bases. Germline-derived CDR1 and CDR2 are SGHRS and YFSETQ. J was trimmed by 2 bases and V by 0 bases; bases with no gene match: 5. The CDR3 is 18 amino acids. The CDR3 coding sequence is TGCGCCAGCAGCTTGGGAGGGACTAGCGGGGGCCTCACAGATACGCAGTATTTT. This sequence encodes CASSLGGTSGGLTDTQYF.

This clonotype turned up a few times. The chain recombines TRBV4-3 with TRBJ2-7; TRBD2 aligns across 11 bases. The CDR3 consists of 15 residues. V trimming: 5 bases; J trimming: 0 bases; junction bases outside the gene matches: 3. Germline V gene data show CDR1 as LGHNA and CDR2 as YSLEER. The CDR3 loop is CASSMGLAVSYEQYF. For the CDR3, the DNA is TGCGCCAGCAGCATGGGACTAGCGGTCTCCTACGAGCAGTACTTC.

This CDR3 is CAISDGRAYTGELFF. The DNA for the CDR3 is TGTGCCATCAGTGACGGACGGGCCTACACCGGGGAGCTGTTTTTT. V usage is TRBV10-3 and J usage is TRBJ2-2; D unclear. The CDR3 covers 15 residues. V was cut by 3 bases and J by 3 bases, with 11 bases left in between. Germline CDR1 is ENHRY and CDR2 is SYGVKD.

In its sample, this clonotype was seen a few times. The chain uses TRBV10-3 and TRBJ2-7; D is unresolved. V lost 1 base and J lost 0, with 7 bases in between. The CDR3 runs to 14 residues. Germline assignment: CDR1 ENHRY and CDR2 SYGVKD. CDR3 sequence (DNA): TGTGCCATCAGTGAGTTGGAGAGCTCCTACGAGCAGTACTTC. Translated: CAISELESSYEQYF.

This clonotype has just a few counts. V usage is TRBV9 and J usage is TRBJ1-5, with D possibly TRBD1 on 6 matching bases. Trimming left V 0 bases short and J 4 bases short, with 17 bases between. CDR3 length equals 17 residues. Germline V lookup: CDR1 SGDLS, CDR2 YYNGEE. CDR3 protein: CASSVGDTLTTNQPQHF. The DNA for the CDR3 is TGTGCCAGCAGCGTAGGGGACACGCTAACCACAAATCAGCCCCAGCATTTT.